Reported below is one TCR beta chain. The antigen remains unidentified. The data stem from a study of cytomegalovirus exposure and HLA in healthy donors. Study context: Around 78 million unique TCR sequences came from HLA-typed donors in an early release. General observations from the study: Associated with cytomegalovirus, according to the listing, were 150 to 200 TCR beta chains. The classifier reportedly diagnosed cytomegalovirus status with high sensitivity and specificity.

Both 60 Vbeta primers and 13 Jbeta primers went into the PCR. Sequencing used immunoSEQ multiplex PCR; TCRdb keeps in-frame clones, though not all of them. Here the sample spans 150,000 to 200,000 clones, 80% to 90% being singletons. The junction had 6 bases not matched to a gene; V was cut back by 2 bases and J by 8 bases. This CDR3 has 15 amino acids. From germline, CDR1 is LGHNA and CDR2 YNFKEQ. This chain uses TRBV4-2 with TRBJ2-1, with 10 nucleotides matching TRBD2. The sequence derives from a woman between 18 and 30 years old in good health and CMV-seropositive. The sample comprised PBMCs. CDR3 DNA: TGTGCCAGCAGCCAACGGGAGCGGGGGGGCGATGAGCAGTTCTTC. Its protein product is CASSQRERGGDEQFF.